The 21 T cell receptor beta chains in this list originate from one sample, sequenced in a study of T cell responses to AZD1222 COVID-19 vaccine. Here immunoSEQ multiplex PCR was the method, and the copy in TCRdb shows in-frame clones only, minus some. This sample has 150,000 to 200,000 clones, with approximately 92% found just once. Sequencing was performed on peripheral blood, taken on day 0 of AZD1222 vaccination. These receptors were obtained from an adult in good health.

The chain links TRBV7-6 to TRBJ2-2, with 8 bases fitting TRBD2. The germline gives CDR1 SGHVS, CDR2 FNYEAQ. This CDR3 contains 17 residues. With V trimmed by 2 bases and J by 7 bases, 12 bases remained unmatched. The CDR3 DNA follows: TGTGCCAGCAGCTTAAAATCCGGGACTAGTAGTTACGGGGAGCTGTTTTTT. Encoded protein: CASSLKSGTSSYGELFF.

The rearrangement uses TRBV20-1 and TRBJ2-1; no clear D gene. Trimming stripped 2 bases from V and 14 bases from J, with 13 bases between. Looked up from germline, CDR1 is DFQATT and CDR2 is SNEGSKA (reference sequence). This CDR3 is built from 11 residues. This CDR3 reads CSARHSSVEFF. The CDR3 nucleotides are TGCAGTGCTAGACATTCTTCAGTGGAGTTCTTC.

The chain combines TRBV2 with TRBJ2-3; a possible D gene is TRBD1 (5 bases). Germline-derived CDR1 and CDR2 are SNHLY and FYNNEI. V lost 4 bases, J lost 2 bases, and 10 bases lay in between. CDR3 length equals 14 residues. The CDR3 DNA reads as TGTGCCAGCAGTGTTGGGGCCTACACAGATACGCAGTATTTT. Its protein is CASSVGAYTDTQYF.

The chain has TRBV2 and TRBJ1-2, with 11 bases fitting TRBD1. The CDR3 is 14 amino acids. The germline V gene has CDR1 SNHLY and CDR2 FYNNEI. Losses at the gene ends were 5 bases for V and 8 bases for J; bases not matched to a gene: 7. CDR3 DNA sequence: TGTGCCAGCAGTCGGGACAGGGGGTCTCAGGGCTACACCTTC. Its protein is CASSRDRGSQGYTF. The entire variable domain, with the rest obtained from reference TRBV2 and TRBJ1-2, is as follows: EPEVTQTPSHQVTQMGQEVILRCVPISNHLYFYWYRQILGQKVEFLVSFYNNEISEKSEIFDDQFSVERPDGSNFTLKIRSTKLEDSAMYFCASSRDRGSQGYTFGSGTRLTVV.

The CDR3 DNA follows: TGCGCCAGCAGTGACGTTTCCCAGCGGGAGCAGTATTTT. Amino acids: CASSDVSQREQYF. The rearrangement links TRBV10-2 to TRBJ2-3; 7 positions match TRBD2. The CDR3 is 13 amino acids. After removal of 3 bases from V and 11 bases from J, the junction contained 8 bases not matched to a gene. Germline assignment: CDR1 WSHSY and CDR2 SAAADI.

The chain uses TRBV7-6 and TRBJ2-2, with D perhaps assigned TRBD1 or TRBD2 (5 bases each). Germline CDR1 and CDR2: SGHVS and FNYEAQ. Trimming removed 4 bases from V and 6 bases from J, with 15 bases in between. This CDR3 is 15 amino acids long. The CDR3 DNA reads TGTGCCAGCAGCTATTCCCAGTTGGGGGCCGGGGAGCTGTTTTTT. Translation: CASSYSQLGAGELFF.

The chain carries TRBV3-1 (or the pseudogene TRBV3-2) and TRBJ1-5; maybe TRBD1 (5 bases). V lost 8 bases, J lost 3 bases, and 14 bases lay in between. The CDR3 extends over 14 amino acids. Per germline, CDR1 LGHDT and CDR2 YNNKEL (reference sequence). This CDR3 reads CASSRGRINQPQHF. The CDR3 nucleotides are TGTGCCAGCTCAAGGGGACGGATCAATCAGCCCCAGCATTTT.

DNA of the CDR3: TGTGCCATCTCTCCGACAGTTAGCAATCAGCCCCAGCATTTT. This encodes CAISPTVSNQPQHF. The rearrangement links TRBV10-3 to TRBJ1-5; maybe TRBD1 (5 bases). Germline V lookup: CDR1 ENHRY, CDR2 SYGVKD. V shed 8 bases and J shed 0 bases, with 11 bases lying between them. The CDR3 totals 14 residues.

The V and J genes are TRBV11-2 and TRBJ1-1; D is possibly TRBD1 (5 bases). The length of the CDR3 is 16 residues. The V gene's germline CDR1 is SGHAT and CDR2 FQNNGV. V was pared by 3 bases and J by 11 bases, with 25 bases between. The CDR3 is CASSLSVRGPVAGAFF. The CDR3 coding sequence is TGTGCCAGCAGCTTGTCCGTAAGGGGCCCGGTGGCGGGGGCTTTCTTT.

The chain employs TRBV7-4 and TRBJ1-5; TRBD1 agrees at 7 bases. This CDR3 has 12 amino acids. Germline CDR1 reads SGHVT; CDR2 reads SQSDAQ. Trimming took 11 bases from V and 5 from J; bases not matched to a gene: 6. This CDR3 reads CAQDRAHQPQHF. The CDR3 DNA reads TGTGCCCAAGACAGGGCCCATCAGCCCCAGCATTTT.

The chain uses TRBV18 and TRBJ1-2, with a weak D call TRBD1 (6 bases). Deletions cut 6 bases from V and 14 bases from J, with 22 bases between. This CDR3 is built from 13 residues. In germline, CDR1 is KGHSH, CDR2 LQKENI. CDR3 loop: CASSPESGGLRTF. CDR3 DNA sequence: TGTGCCAGCTCCCCCGAGAGCGGGGGGCTACGGACCTTC.

The V and J genes are TRBV6-5 and TRBJ2-7; 8 bases are shared with TRBD1. V lost 6 bases, J lost 5 bases, and 6 bases stayed unmatched. Germline V gene sequence: CDR1 MNHEY, CDR2 SVGAGI. The CDR3 runs 13 residues. CDR3 DNA sequence: TGTGCCAGCAGGGGCACAGGGGGGAACGAGCAGTACTTC. Translating it yields CASRGTGGNEQYF.

The J gene is TRBJ2-3, the V gene TRBV7-9; TRBD2 aligns across 11 bases. The CDR3 has 19 residues. Trimming removed 2 bases from V and 2 bases from J; junction bases left unmatched: 12. Germline-derived CDR1 and CDR2 are SEHNR and FQNEAQ (reference sequence). CDR3 in DNA: TGTGCCAGCAGCTTAAGGGGACAGGCTAGCGGGGGGTACACAGATACGCAGTATTTT. Translation: CASSLRGQASGGYTDTQYF.

This clone was detected once. The rearrangement joins TRBV28 to TRBJ1-2; 7 bases map to TRBD1. The CDR3 spans 15 residues. V lost 6 bases to trimming and J lost 3 bases; unmatched junction nucleotides: 10. CDR1 MDHEN and CDR2 SYDVKM come from the germline V gene. The CDR3: CASRGPRTGDYGYTF. CDR3 nucleotides: TGTGCCAGCAGAGGACCGCGGACAGGTGACTATGGCTACACCTTC.

The gene calls are TRBV6-5 and TRBJ1-4, with D uncertain. Germline V gene data show CDR1 as MNHEY and CDR2 as SVGAGI. The V and J ends lost 0 bases and 8 bases respectively, with 10 bases between them. There are 14 residues in the CDR3. CDR3 nucleotides: TGTGCCAGCAGTTACTCGAATTGGGAGGAAAAACTGTTTTTT. Translation gives CASSYSNWEEKLFF.

The chain is built from TRBV5-5 and TRBJ1-2; maybe TRBD1 (5 bases). Germline V gene sequence: CDR1 SGHKS, CDR2 YYEKEE (reference sequence). This CDR3 region has 14 residues. Trimming took off 0 bases at V and 4 bases at J, with 10 bases between the two ends. The CDR3 DNA sequence: TGTGCCAGCAGCTTGGAGGGACGATTCTATGGCTACACCTTC. It yields the protein CASSLEGRFYGYTF.

V gene TRBV3-1 (or the pseudogene TRBV3-2) combines with J gene TRBJ1-3; D perhaps matches TRBD1 (5 bases). Germline CDR1 LGHDT, CDR2 YNNKEL (reference sequence). The CDR3 contains 16 residues. V lost 1 base and J 4 bases, leaving 14 bases between the germline ends. CDR3 in DNA: TGTGCCAGCAGCCAAGTGGGCAGGGCTCAGGGAAACACCATATATTTT. It encodes CASSQVGRAQGNTIYF.

The CDR3 DNA reads as TGTGCCAGCAGTTACGGAGGGGGGGGCCCACATGAGCAGTTCTTC. This sequence encodes CASSYGGGGPHEQFF. The genes are TRBV6-5 and TRBJ2-1; perhaps TRBD2 as D (7 bases). V lost 2 bases and J lost 8, with 16 bases in between. Per germline, CDR1 MNHEY and CDR2 SVGAGI. CDR3 length: 15 residues.

V is TRBV5-1 and J is TRBJ2-7; a possible D gene is TRBD1 (6 bases). The germline V gene encodes CDR1 SGHRS and CDR2 YFSETQ. The V end was cut by 2 bases, the J end by 2 bases, with 26 bases between. The CDR3 loop spans 19 amino acids. CDR3 amino acids: CASSFRPGAVASLPYEQYF. The CDR3 DNA follows: TGCGCCAGCAGCTTTAGGCCAGGGGCAGTAGCTTCCCTTCCCTACGAGCAGTACTTC.

This chain connects TRBV11-2 to TRBJ1-2, with D unclear. CDR3 length equals 15 residues. Germline CDR1 reads SGHAT; CDR2 reads FQNNGV. Trimming removed 5 bases from V and 7 bases from J, with 20 bases in between. The CDR3 protein is CASSPLGPPGGGYTF. The CDR3, as DNA: TGTGCCAGCAGCCCCCTAGGACCTCCCGGAGGTGGCTACACCTTC.

The chain employs TRBV7-3 and TRBJ2-3; D remains unclear. The CDR3 sequence is 14 residues long. Germline V gene lookup returns CDR1 SGHTA and CDR2 FQGTGA. V shed 2 bases and J shed 0 bases, with 6 bases lying between them. The CDR3 sequence: CASSLVGSTDTQYF. CDR3 in DNA: TGTGCCAGCAGCTTAGTAGGGAGCACAGATACGCAGTATTTT.